The 19 T cell receptor beta chains presented below share a single source sample, sequenced in a study of blood T cells in healthy people across ages. A sample-barcoded 5' primer and a J-beta primer mix were used in a second PCR of roughly 7 to 11 cycles. MiXCR, applied by TCRdb to the 5' RACE reads, yields one record per CDR3 protein. The data show about 570,000 distinct CDR3 sequences, 25% to 30% seen once. Material for sequencing was blood. The receptors were sampled from a woman in her seventies in good health.

This clonotype was counted only a few times. The gene calls are TRBV7-2 and TRBJ2-5; the match to TRBD2 covers 7 bases. In germline, CDR1 is SGHTA, CDR2 FQGNSA. This CDR3 has 14 residues. J gave up 5 bases and V 3 bases, and 6 bases lay outside the gene matches. The CDR3 bases are TGTGCCAGCAGCTTTAGTAATAGCGGGGAGACCCAGTACTTC. Its protein is CASSFSNSGETQYF.

The V call is TRBV24-1, the J call TRBJ2-1, with 10 bases lining up with TRBD2. Germline values: CDR1 KGHDR, CDR2 SFDVKD. The V segment lost 10 bases and the J segment 5 bases; nucleotides outside the gene matches: 4. CDR3 length: 13 amino acids. Here the CDR3 DNA reads TGTGCCACGACTAGCGGGCCGCACAATGAGCAGTTCTTC. Its protein product is CATTSGPHNEQFF.

This sequence joins TRBV30 and TRBJ1-2; possibly TRBD1 for D (5 bases). The CDR3 is made up of 14 amino acids. The germline gives CDR1 GTSNPN, CDR2 SVGIG (reference sequence). Trimming cost V 5 bases and J 6 bases, with 19 bases left between them. CDR3 sequence (DNA): TGTGCCTGGCTCGCAGGGCCTTCTGTTGATGGCTACACCTTC. Residues: CAWLAGPSVDGYTF.

The gene calls are TRBV6-5 and TRBJ2-2; TRBD2 aligns across 12 bases. Germline lookup yields CDR1 MNHEY and CDR2 SVGAGI. The CDR3 is 15 residues long. V was clipped by 6 bases and J by 6 bases; unmatched bases: 5. CDR3 amino acids: CASRGRLAGAGELFF. The CDR3 DNA reads as TGTGCCAGCAGGGGACGACTAGCGGGGGCCGGGGAGCTGTTTTTT.

The chain has TRBV5-5 and TRBJ2-3; 9 nucleotides line up with TRBD1. Germline lookup yields CDR1 SGHKS and CDR2 YYEKEE (reference sequence). There are 15 residues in the CDR3. The J segment lost 5 bases and the V segment lost 4 bases, leaving 8 bases of the junction unmatched. CDR3 coding DNA: TGTGCCAGCAGCCGGGACAGGGCCGAGGGAGATACGCAGTATTTT. This encodes CASSRDRAEGDTQYF.

The sample holds many counts of this clonotype. The V gene is TRBV5-1, the J gene TRBJ2-1; 8 positions match TRBD2. The CDR3 has 15 residues. CDR1 SGHRS and CDR2 YFSETQ come from the germline V gene. Unmatched junction bases numbered 3, after V lost 0 bases and J lost 4 bases. CDR3 region: CASSLAAGAYNEQFF. Here the CDR3 DNA reads TGCGCCAGCAGCTTGGCAGCGGGGGCTTACAATGAGCAGTTCTTC.

This clonotype was seen a few times. The chain has TRBV12-3 or TRBV12-4 and TRBJ2-3; 8 positions agree with TRBD2. The CDR3 length is 14 residues. Trimming took 8 bases from V and 4 from J; bases not matched to a gene: 8. The CDR3 here is CASRPGGRADTQYF. The CDR3 coding sequence is TGTGCCAGCCGACCGGGGGGGCGCGCAGATACGCAGTATTTT.

The genes are TRBV15 and TRBJ1-6; TRBD1 is a possible D gene (6 bases). The germline gives CDR1 LNHNV, CDR2 YYDKDF (reference sequence). The V gene lost 4 bases and the J gene lost 7 bases, with 11 bases spanning the gap. The CDR3 covers 14 residues. CDR3 sequence: CATSMKGGNSPLHF. The CDR3 DNA is TGTGCCACCAGCATGAAGGGGGGGAATTCACCCCTCCACTTT.

The rearrangement uses TRBV4-2 and TRBJ2-3; D uncertain. CDR1 and CDR2 (germline): LGHNA, YNFKEQ. This CDR3 is 17 amino acids long. V shed 0 bases and J shed 1 base, with 14 bases lying between them. CDR3 DNA: TGTGCCAGCAGCCAAGATCCCGCACCCTTGGGCACAGATACGCAGTATTTT. It translates to CASSQDPAPLGTDTQYF.

The chain combines TRBV20-1 with TRBJ1-2, with a tentative D call TRBD1 (5 bases). With 3 bases removed from V and 5 bases from J, the gap between germline ends came to 19 bases. From germline, CDR1 is DFQATT and CDR2 SNEGSKA (reference sequence). This CDR3 comprises 15 residues. The CDR3 sequence is CSARRVGERPYGYTF. DNA for the CDR3: TGCAGTGCTAGGAGGGTAGGGGAAAGACCTTATGGCTACACCTTC.

The table lists this clonotype with a count of one. The chain has TRBV6-5 and TRBJ2-2, with 7 bases lining up with TRBD1. With V trimmed by 6 bases and J by 8 bases, 9 bases remained unmatched. CDR3 length: 14 amino acids. Germline CDR1 reads MNHEY; CDR2 reads SVGAGI. The CDR3 spells CASRKGQQRGELFF. The CDR3 DNA sequence: TGTGCCAGCAGGAAGGGACAGCAGCGGGGGGAGCTGTTTTTT.

The V and J genes are TRBV5-1 and TRBJ1-1; D unclear. The V and J ends lost 0 bases and 3 bases respectively, with 12 bases between them. The CDR3 length is 15 residues. Germline V lookup: CDR1 SGHRS, CDR2 YFSETQ. The CDR3 DNA reads as TGCGCCAGCAGCTTGGTCCAGGTTGGAGACACTGAAGCTTTCTTT. Its translation is CASSLVQVGDTEAFF.

The chain links TRBV24-1 to TRBJ2-7; 9 bases are a match to TRBD1. The germline CDR1 and CDR2 sequences are KGHDR and SFDVKD. Germline trimming cut 4 bases from V and 5 bases from J; bases unmatched to any gene: 8. The CDR3 is 15 amino acids. CDR3 sequence reads: CATSDSGTGNNEQYF. The CDR3 bases are TGTGCCACCAGTGACTCCGGGACAGGGAACAACGAGCAGTACTTC.

The chain links TRBV7-2 to TRBJ1-4; tentative D call: TRBD1 (6 bases). The CDR3 length is 15 residues. Looked up from germline, CDR1 is SGHTA and CDR2 is FQGNSA. The V gene lost 2 bases and the J gene lost 8 bases, with 15 bases spanning the gap. The DNA of the CDR3 is TGTGCCAGCAGCTTAAACAGGGCGGTAGGAGAAAAACTGTTTTTT. The encoded protein is CASSLNRAVGEKLFF.

The J gene is TRBJ2-4, the V gene TRBV3-1; no clear D. The CDR3 is made up of 11 amino acids. V lost 3 bases to trimming and J lost 11 bases, with 8 bases between them. Per the germline V gene, CDR1 is LGHDT and CDR2 is YNNKEL (reference sequence). CDR3 amino acids: CASSHGNFQYF. The CDR3 DNA reads as TGTGCCAGCAGCCACGGTAACTTTCAGTACTTC. The whole variable domain, remainder taken from reference TRBV3-1 and TRBJ2-4, is DTAVSQTPKYLVTQMGNDKSIKCEQNLGHDTMYWYKQDSKKFLKIMFSYNNKELIINETVPNRFSPKSPDKAHLNLHINSLELGDSAVYFCASSHGNFQYFGAGTRLSVL.

This clonotype was picked up a small number of times. This chain uses TRBV9 with TRBJ2-5; the match to TRBD2 covers 11 bases. TRBJ2-1 explains the end of the DNA better; the J call may be wrong. CDR1 is SGDLS and CDR2 is YYNGEE in the germline V gene. The CDR3 has 15 amino acids. The CDR3 DNA sequence: TGTGCCAGCAGCGTAGAAGGGGTAGCGGGGGGGGAGCAGTTCTTC. It yields the protein CASSVEGVAGGEQFF.

This clonotype came up a few times. One end of the junction fails to match germline, which may point to a read error. The gene calls are TRBV7-2 and TRBJ1-3; 8 bases are a match to TRBD1. The CDR3 has 14 residues. Germline lookup yields CDR1 SGHTA and CDR2 FQGNSA. This CDR3 is CASSSGGSGDTTYF. Written as DNA, the CDR3 is TGTGCCAGCAGCTCAGGGGGCTCTGGAGACACCACATATTTT.

The rearrangement links TRBV9 to TRBJ2-2; maybe TRBD1 (5 bases). The V end was cut by 3 bases, the J end by 5 bases, with 8 bases between. Germline loops: CDR1 SGDLS, CDR2 YYNGEE. This CDR3 has 13 amino acids. The CDR3 protein is CASSEDRTGELFF. CDR3 DNA sequence: TGTGCCAGCAGCGAAGACAGAACCGGGGAGCTGTTTTTT.

The chain joins TRBV25-1 to TRBJ1-2, with 7 bases that match TRBD1. Losses at the gene ends were 1 base for V and 8 bases for J; bases not matched to a gene: 13. Germline V gene sequence: CDR1 MGHDK, CDR2 SYGVNS. The CDR3 is 16 residues long. The CDR3 here is CASSESSVRGSRGYTF. CDR3 in DNA: TGTGCCAGCAGTGAATCTTCGGTCAGGGGGAGTCGGGGCTACACCTTC.